The subject of this entry is one TCR beta chain. Its cognate antigen is unknown. This sample is part of a study of cytomegalovirus exposure and HLA in healthy donors. Broader study findings: In a later analysis, DRB1 alleles had the most associated TCRs; HLA-C alleles the fewest. In a later analysis, HLA-associated TCR beta chains were more clonally expanded than equally common others.

CDR3 size: 15 residues. The V gene's germline CDR1 is LGHNA and CDR2 YNFKEQ. V gave up 3 bases and J gave up 7 bases; unmatched junction bases: 9. The PCR had 60 Vbeta and 13 Jbeta primers. The table came from immunoSEQ multiplex PCR; TCRdb's copy has only in-frame clones and leaves some out. The sample shows 12,000 to 15,000 clones, around 58% of them seen only once. This chain links TRBV4-2 with TRBJ1-5; TRBD1 agrees at 7 bases. This TCR came from a woman aged 45-60 years in good health and CMV-seropositive. Sequencing was carried out using PBMCs. CDR3 amino acids: CASSQALTGSQPQHF. The CDR3, as DNA: TGTGCCAGCAGCCAGGCACTGACAGGGAGCCAGCCCCAGCATTTT.